This is a list of T cell receptor beta chains from one sample in a study of long-term antiretroviral therapy in people with HIV. Libraries were prepared by immunoSEQ multiplex PCR; TCRdb keeps only in-frame clonotypes and omits some of them. The table lists roughly 40,000 clones, 86% of them singletons. The specimen comprised unsorted PBMCs, sampled 1.2 years after starting antiretroviral therapy. The receptor source for this set is a woman aged 50 to 60 with HIV. CDR3s include the opening cysteine and the closing phenylalanine or tryptophan. The D gene is left open where the match is weak. Clone sizes are given selectively: once, few, many, or a class where the clone is expanded.

TGTGCCATCAGTGAGTCGGGACAGGGGGTCTACAATGAGCAGTTCTTC | CAISESGQGVYNEQFF | . | TRBJ2-1 | TRBV10-3 | TRBD1
TGTGCCAGCAGCGTCGACAGGGGAGGAGGAAACACCATATATTTT | CASSVDRGGGNTIYF | once | TRBJ1-3 | TRBV5-5 | TRBD1
TGCAGCGTTGAAGGAGGGAAGGGGGATGCGTTCTTC | CSVEGGKGDAFF | few | TRBJ2-1 | TRBV29-1 | .
TGTGCCAGCAGAAGGGACCGGGACACCTATCAGCCCCAGCATTTT | CASRRDRDTYQPQHF | . | TRBJ1-5 | TRBV2 | .
TGTGCCTGGGGGGCCGCTGGAAACACCATATATTTT | CAWGAAGNTIYF | . | TRBJ1-3 | TRBV30 | .
TGTGCCTGGAGTGTAAAGGGTGAGGGTCAGCCCCAGCATTTT | CAWSVKGEGQPQHF | . | TRBJ1-5 | TRBV30 | .
TGCGCCAGCAGCCAAGACGGATCGGGTCCGGGACAGGTTCGTGGCTACACCTTC | CASSQDGSGPGQVRGYTF | . | TRBJ1-2 | TRBV4-1 | TRBD1
TGCGCCAGCAGCCAAGATCGCGTCAGCTCCTATAATTCACCCCTCCACTTT | CASSQDRVSSYNSPLHF | . | TRBJ1-6 | TRBV4-1 | .
TGTGCCAGCAGTACCCCCAGGGGGCGCATGGCTTTCTTT | CASSTPRGRMAFF | . | TRBJ1-1 | TRBV6-5 | TRBD1
TGCGCCAGCAAGGCGACACCGGAGTCTTCGGGGGGCTACACCTTC | CASKATPESSGGYTF | once | TRBJ1-2 | TRBV5-1 | .
TGTGCCAGCAGCCCCCAAGGAGGCGGGGGATACAATGAGCAGTTCTTC | CASSPQGGGGYNEQFF | . | TRBJ2-1 | TRBV11-3 | TRBD2
TGTGCCAGCAGCCCATACAACGGAGACCCCCGTGAAGCTTTCTTT | CASSPYNGDPREAFF | . | TRBJ1-1 | TRBV9 | .
TGTGCCAGCTCACCAAGAGCGCAGGACACTGAAGCTTTCTTT | CASSPRAQDTEAFF | few | TRBJ1-1 | TRBV18 | .